This TCR beta chain comes out of a study of immune characterization of retroperitoneal liposarcoma. TCRdb reprocessed the PCR reads with MiXCR, giving one entry per CDR3 protein. This sample carries approximately 9,600 distinct CDR3 sequences, 28% of them seen once, and the ten largest clones take approximately 8.3%. Germline values: CDR1 MNHNS, CDR2 SASEGT. The CDR3 loop spans 13 amino acids. V dropped 8 bases and J dropped 9 bases, with 17 bases sitting between them. Within the sample, this clonotype is medium-sized. This chain joins TRBV6-1 and TRBJ2-1; no clear D gene. The sequencing sample was made of tumor tissue. The TCR originated in a male donor with retroperitoneal liposarcoma. CDR3 amino acids: CASFAPAGSEQFF. The CDR3 DNA is TGTGCCAGCTTCGCACCCGCCGGCAGTGAGCAGTTCTTC.